The rows below give T cell receptor beta chains drawn from one sample of a study of T cell repertoires in cytomegalovirus infection. Each CDR3 protein is one row after TCRdb ran MiXCR on the reads. The sample includes 450,000 to 600,000 distinct CDR3 sequences, approximately 11% of them seen just once. Sequencing used PBMCs. The receptor set was obtained from a human donor in good health (CMV status not recorded). Some clones in this sample may be carry-over from other donors' samples. Both conserved end residues are part of each CDR3. D genes are given only for firm matches. Only some rows state a clone size, as once, few, many or a class for expanded clones.

clone_size	d_call	v_call	j_call	cdr3_aa	cdr3_nt
few	NA	TRBV28	TRBJ2-7	CASSLWQTEQYF	TGTGCCAGCAGTTTATGGCAGACCGAGCAGTACTTC
many	NA	TRBV14	TRBJ1-6	CASSHGLRGSPLHF	TGTGCCAGCAGCCATGGTCTTAGGGGGTCACCCCTCCACTTT
NA	TRBD2	TRBV29-1	TRBJ2-1	CSDTTGTSGRFNEQFF	TGCAGCGATACAACCGGGACTAGCGGGAGATTCAATGAGCAGTTCTTC
NA	NA	TRBV7-9	TRBJ1-5	CASSLASGPQHF	TGTGCCAGCAGCTTAGCTTCGGGCCCCCAGCATTTT
NA	TRBD2	TRBV9	TRBJ2-7	CASSPRGDPYEQYF	TGTGCCAGCAGCCCGCGGGGGGACCCCTACGAGCAGTACTTC
NA	TRBD1	TRBV18	TRBJ1-5	CASSPGQEQPQHF	TGTGCCAGCTCACCTGGACAGGAACAGCCCCAGCATTTT
many	NA	TRBV11-3	TRBJ2-2	CASSSRDTGELFF	TGTGCCAGCAGCTCCCGGGACACCGGGGAGCTGTTTTTT
many	NA	TRBV7-2	TRBJ1-5	CASSSGTGSWPQHF	TGTGCCAGCAGCTCCGGGACTGGGTCGTGGCCCCAGCATTTT
many	NA	TRBV7-9	TRBJ2-2	CASSADWNTGELFF	TGTGCCAGCAGCGCTGACTGGAACACCGGGGAGCTGTTTTTT
few	TRBD2	TRBV19	TRBJ2-7	CASSIHLADYEQYF	TGTGCCAGTAGTATCCATCTAGCGGACTACGAGCAGTACTTC
few	TRBD2	TRBV19	TRBJ2-3	CASSATSGRPDTQYF	TGTGCCAGTAGTGCGACTAGCGGGAGACCAGATACGCAGTATTTT
many	NA	TRBV9	TRBJ1-2	CASSVGVTVYGYTF	TGTGCCAGCAGCGTAGGGGTTACTGTCTATGGCTACACCTTC
many	NA	TRBV7-2	TRBJ1-2	CASSLALGGDYGYTF	TGTGCCAGCAGCTTAGCGCTAGGGGGGGACTATGGCTACACCTTC
many	NA	TRBV6-1	TRBJ1-1	CASSVGALNTEAFF	TGTGCCAGCAGTGTGGGGGCTCTGAACACTGAAGCTTTCTTT
many	TRBD2	TRBV5-8	TRBJ2-1	CASSLGLAPTYNEQFF	TGTGCCAGCAGCCTCGGACTAGCCCCGACCTACAATGAGCAGTTCTTC
many	TRBD1	TRBV28	TRBJ1-2	CASSRTGGVYGYTF	TGTGCCAGCAGTAGGACAGGCGGCGTCTATGGCTACACCTTC
many	NA	TRBV6-1	TRBJ2-7	CASRDPGALDEQYF	TGTGCCAGCCGGGATCCAGGGGCCTTGGACGAGCAGTACTTC
NA	NA	TRBV10-3	TRBJ2-3	CAISDPQDTQYF	TGTGCCATCAGTGATCCCCAAGATACGCAGTATTTT
many	NA	TRBV29-1	TRBJ2-1	CSAQQYNEQFF	TGCAGCGCTCAACAGTACAATGAGCAGTTCTTC
few	NA	TRBV10-2	TRBJ2-7	CASSGARAASYEQYF	TGCGCCAGCAGTGGGGCCAGGGCCGCCTCCTACGAGCAGTACTTC
many	NA	TRBV2	TRBJ2-2	CASNFLPGELFF	TGTGCCAGCAATTTTCTTCCCGGGGAGCTGTTTTTT
many	TRBD1	TRBV7-6	TRBJ1-2	CASSSSGGGPNGYTF	TGTGCCAGCAGCTCCTCAGGGGGAGGGCCCAATGGCTACACCTTC
many	TRBD2	TRBV29-1	TRBJ2-7	CSVEDRLAGVSYEQYF	TGCAGCGTTGAGGACCGACTAGCGGGAGTATCGTACGAGCAGTACTTC
NA	TRBD2	TRBV20-1	TRBJ2-3	CSAGAGDADTQYF	TGCAGTGCAGGAGCGGGAGATGCAGATACGCAGTATTTT
many	NA	TRBV23-1	TRBJ1-1	CASSQSTGACAEAFF	TGCGCCAGCAGTCAATCGACCGGCGCTTGCGCTGAAGCTTTCTTT
many	NA	TRBV14	TRBJ1-2	CASSQVPGPNYGYTF	TGTGCCAGCAGCCAAGTCCCGGGCCCAAACTATGGCTACACCTTC